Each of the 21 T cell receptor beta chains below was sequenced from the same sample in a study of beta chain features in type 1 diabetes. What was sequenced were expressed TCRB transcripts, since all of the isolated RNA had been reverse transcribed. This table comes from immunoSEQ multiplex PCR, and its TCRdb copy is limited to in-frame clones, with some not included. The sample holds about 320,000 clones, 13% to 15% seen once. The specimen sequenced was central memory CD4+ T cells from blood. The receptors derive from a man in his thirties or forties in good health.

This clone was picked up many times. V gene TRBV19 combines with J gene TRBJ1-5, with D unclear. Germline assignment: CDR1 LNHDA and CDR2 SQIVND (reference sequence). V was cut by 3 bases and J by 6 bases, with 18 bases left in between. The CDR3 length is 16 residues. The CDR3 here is CASSIVGRRVGQPQHF. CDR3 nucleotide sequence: TGTGCCAGTAGTATCGTCGGCAGGCGAGTAGGTCAGCCCCAGCATTTT.

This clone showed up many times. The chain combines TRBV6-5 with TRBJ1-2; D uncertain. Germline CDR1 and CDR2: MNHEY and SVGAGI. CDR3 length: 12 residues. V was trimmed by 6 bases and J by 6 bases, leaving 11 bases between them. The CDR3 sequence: CASRRPHDGYTF. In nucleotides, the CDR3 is TGTGCCAGCAGGCGTCCTCACGATGGCTACACCTTC.

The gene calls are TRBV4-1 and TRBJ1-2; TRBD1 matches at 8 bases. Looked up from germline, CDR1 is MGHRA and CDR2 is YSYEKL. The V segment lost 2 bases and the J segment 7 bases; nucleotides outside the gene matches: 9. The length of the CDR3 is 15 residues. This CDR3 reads CASSQTTTGVSGYTF. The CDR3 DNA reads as TGCGCCAGCAGCCAAACGACGACAGGGGTTAGTGGCTACACCTTC.

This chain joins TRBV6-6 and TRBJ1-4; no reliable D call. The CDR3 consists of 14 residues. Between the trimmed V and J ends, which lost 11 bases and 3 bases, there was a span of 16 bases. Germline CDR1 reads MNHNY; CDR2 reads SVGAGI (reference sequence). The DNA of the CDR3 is TGTGCCCTCGGGGTGGGAGTATCTAATGAAAAACTGTTTTTT. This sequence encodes CALGVGVSNEKLFF.

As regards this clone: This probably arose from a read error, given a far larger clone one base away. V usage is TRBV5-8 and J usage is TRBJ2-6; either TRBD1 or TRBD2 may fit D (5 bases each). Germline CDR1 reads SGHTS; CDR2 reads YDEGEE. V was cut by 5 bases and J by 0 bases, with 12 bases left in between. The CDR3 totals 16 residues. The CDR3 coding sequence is TGTGCCAGCAGGGGGGATACGGTCTCTGGGGCCAACGTCCTGACTTTC. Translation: CASRGDTVSGANVLTF.

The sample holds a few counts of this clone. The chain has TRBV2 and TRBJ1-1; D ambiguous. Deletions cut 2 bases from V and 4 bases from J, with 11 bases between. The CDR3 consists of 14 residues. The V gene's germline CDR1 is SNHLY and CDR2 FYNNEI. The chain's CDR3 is CASSERVRFTEAFF. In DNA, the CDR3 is TGTGCCAGCAGTGAAAGGGTACGTTTCACTGAAGCTTTCTTT.

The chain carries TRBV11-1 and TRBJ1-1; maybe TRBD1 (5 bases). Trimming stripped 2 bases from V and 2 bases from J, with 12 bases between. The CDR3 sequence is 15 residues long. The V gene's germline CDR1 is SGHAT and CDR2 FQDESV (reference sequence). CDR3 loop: CASSLLQEVNTEAFF. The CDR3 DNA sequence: TGTGCCAGCAGCTTACTACAGGAGGTCAACACTGAAGCTTTCTTT.

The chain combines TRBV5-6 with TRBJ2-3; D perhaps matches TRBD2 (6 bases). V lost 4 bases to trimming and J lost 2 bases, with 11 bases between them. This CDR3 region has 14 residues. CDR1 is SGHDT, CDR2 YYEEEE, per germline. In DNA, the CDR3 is TGTGCCAGCAGCGAGCGGGTCTCCACAGATACGCAGTATTTT. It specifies CASSERVSTDTQYF.

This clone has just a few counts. The CDR3 coding sequence is TGTGCCAGCAGGCGACAGGGGATTGGGTACGAGCAGTACGTC. Translating gives CASRRQGIGYEQYV. This chain connects TRBV6-5 to TRBJ2-7, with 8 bases identical to TRBD1. The CDR3 has 14 residues. Germline loops: CDR1 MNHEY, CDR2 SVGAGI. Trimming cost V 6 bases and J 4 bases; bases outside gene matches: 8.

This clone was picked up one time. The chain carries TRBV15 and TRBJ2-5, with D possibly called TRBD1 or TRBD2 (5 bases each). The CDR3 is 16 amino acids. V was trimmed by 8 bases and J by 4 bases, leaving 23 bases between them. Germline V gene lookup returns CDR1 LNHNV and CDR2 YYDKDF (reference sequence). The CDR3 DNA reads TGTGCCACCCGGGACCGCAACCGAAACGGCCCAGAGACCCAGTACTTC. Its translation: CATRDRNRNGPETQYF.

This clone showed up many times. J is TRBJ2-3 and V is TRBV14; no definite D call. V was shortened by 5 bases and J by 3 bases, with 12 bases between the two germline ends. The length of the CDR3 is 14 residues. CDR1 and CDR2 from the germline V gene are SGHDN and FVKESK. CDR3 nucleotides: TGTGCCAGCAGCTACCAGGAGCGTACAGATACGCAGTATTTT. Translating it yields CASSYQERTDTQYF.

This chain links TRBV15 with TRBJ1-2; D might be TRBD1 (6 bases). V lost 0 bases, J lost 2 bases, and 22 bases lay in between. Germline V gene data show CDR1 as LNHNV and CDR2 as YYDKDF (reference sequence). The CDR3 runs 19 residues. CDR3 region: CATSREEGTSNGKNYGYTF. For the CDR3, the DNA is TGTGCCACCAGCAGAGAAGAGGGGACATCCAACGGGAAGAACTATGGCTACACCTTC.

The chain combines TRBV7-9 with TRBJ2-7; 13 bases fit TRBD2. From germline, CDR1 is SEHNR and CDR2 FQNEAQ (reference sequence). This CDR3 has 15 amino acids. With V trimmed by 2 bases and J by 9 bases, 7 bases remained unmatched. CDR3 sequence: CASSLTGTSGMGQYF. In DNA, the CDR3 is TGTGCCAGCAGCTTAACCGGGACTAGCGGGATGGGGCAGTACTTC.

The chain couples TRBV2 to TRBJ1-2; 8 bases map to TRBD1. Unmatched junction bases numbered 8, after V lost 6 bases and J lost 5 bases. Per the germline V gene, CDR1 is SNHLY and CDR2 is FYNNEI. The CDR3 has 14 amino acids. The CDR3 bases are TGTGCCAGCAGACTCGGGACAGGAGGGTATGGCTACACCTTC. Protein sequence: CASRLGTGGYGYTF.

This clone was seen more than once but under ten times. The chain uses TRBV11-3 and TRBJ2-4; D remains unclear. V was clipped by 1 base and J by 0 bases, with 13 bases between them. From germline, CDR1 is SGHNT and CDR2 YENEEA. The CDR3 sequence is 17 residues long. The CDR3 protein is CASSLGPRRLAKNIQYF. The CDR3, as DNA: TGTGCCAGCAGCTTAGGGCCCCGCAGGTTAGCCAAAAACATTCAGTACTTC.

This CDR3 reads CASSAPGRADTIYF. CDR3 in DNA: TGTGCCAGCAGCGCGCCGGGACGAGCGGACACCATATATTTT. The rearrangement joins TRBV7-2 to TRBJ1-3, with D perhaps matching TRBD1 (5 bases). V was shortened by 5 bases and J by 8 bases, with 16 bases between the two germline ends. CDR1 and CDR2 (germline): SGHTA, FQGNSA. The CDR3 contains 14 residues. The whole variable domain, remainder taken from reference TRBV7-2 and TRBJ1-3, is GAGVSQSPSNKVTEKGKDVELRCDPISGHTALYWYRQSLGQGLEFLIYFQGNSAPDKSGLPSDRFSAERTGGSVSTLTIQRTQQEDSAVYLCASSAPGRADTIYFGEGSWLTVV.

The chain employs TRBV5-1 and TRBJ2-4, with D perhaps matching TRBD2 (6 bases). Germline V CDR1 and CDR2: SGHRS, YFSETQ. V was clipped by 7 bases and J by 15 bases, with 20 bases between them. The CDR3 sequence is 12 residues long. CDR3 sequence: CASSGRGDAWYF. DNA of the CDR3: TGCGCCAGCTCGGGGCGGGGCGATGCGTGGTACTTC.

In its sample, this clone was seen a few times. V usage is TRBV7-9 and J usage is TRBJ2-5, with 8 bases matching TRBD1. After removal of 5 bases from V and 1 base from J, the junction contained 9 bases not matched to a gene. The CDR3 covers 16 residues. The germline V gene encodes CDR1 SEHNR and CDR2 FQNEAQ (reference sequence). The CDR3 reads CASSIGTGGGQETQYF. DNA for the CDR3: TGTGCCAGCAGCATCGGGACAGGAGGTGGCCAAGAGACCCAGTACTTC. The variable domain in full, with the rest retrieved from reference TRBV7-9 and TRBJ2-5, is DTGVSQNPRHKITKRGQNVTFRCDPISEHNRLYWYRQTLGQGPEFLTYFQNEAQLEKSRLLSDRFSAERPKGSFSTLEIQRTEQGDSAMYLCASSIGTGGGQETQYFGPGTRLLVL.

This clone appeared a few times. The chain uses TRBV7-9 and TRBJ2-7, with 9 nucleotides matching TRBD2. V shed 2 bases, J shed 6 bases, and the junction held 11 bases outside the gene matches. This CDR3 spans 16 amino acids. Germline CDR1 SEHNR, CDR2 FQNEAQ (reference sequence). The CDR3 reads CASSLSSGNDLSEQYV. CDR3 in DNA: TGTGCCAGCAGCTTATCTAGCGGGAACGACTTGTCCGAGCAGTACGTC.

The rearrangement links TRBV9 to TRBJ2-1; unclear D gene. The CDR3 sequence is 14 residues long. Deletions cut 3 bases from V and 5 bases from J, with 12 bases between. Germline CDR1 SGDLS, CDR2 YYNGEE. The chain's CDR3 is CASSATQNHNEQFF. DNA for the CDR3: TGTGCCAGCAGCGCCACTCAGAATCACAATGAGCAGTTCTTC.

DNA of the CDR3: TGCGCCAGCATCCTCCACCCGGAGGCCAAAAACATTCAGTACTTC. Translation gives CASILHPEAKNIQYF. This rearrangement joins TRBV5-1 to TRBJ2-4; no clear D. Trimming pared 6 bases from V and 1 base from J, leaving 14 bases between. Germline V gene lookup returns CDR1 SGHRS and CDR2 YFSETQ. The CDR3 sequence is 15 residues long.